The 28 T cell receptor beta chains in this list originate from one sample, sequenced in a study of long-term antiretroviral therapy in people with HIV. The libraries were made with immunoSEQ v3.0 at survey level. Using immunoSEQ multiplex PCR, the repertoire was profiled, and TCRdb retains in-frame clones only, with some absent. The table shows some 22,000 clones, with 88% occurring only once. The sequences come from unsorted PBMCs, collected 2.3 years after starting antiretroviral therapy. The receptors shown here come from a man in his fifties or sixties with HIV.

This chain connects TRBV6-1 to TRBJ2-2; D might be TRBD2 (5 bases). The CDR3 extends over 15 amino acids. CDR1 and CDR2 (germline): MNHNS, SASEGT. V lost 7 bases and J 6 bases, leaving 18 bases between the germline ends. This CDR3 reads CASTLPRDIPGELFF. The DNA for the CDR3 is TGTGCCAGCACCCTACCTCGGGATATCCCCGGGGAGCTGTTTTTT.

The CDR3 spells CASSQALAGYNEQFF. CDR3 sequence (DNA): TGTGCCAGCAGCCAAGCACTAGCGGGATACAATGAGCAGTTCTTC. The chain has TRBV14 and TRBJ2-1, with TRBD2 matching over 10 bases. The CDR3 sequence is 15 residues long. V shed 1 base and J 4 bases; nucleotides not matched to a gene: 1. Germline V gives CDR1 SGHDN, CDR2 FVKESK.

The rearrangement uses TRBV11-1 and TRBJ1-1; 8 nucleotides agree with TRBD1. The CDR3 extends over 16 amino acids. The germline V gene encodes CDR1 SGHAT and CDR2 FQDESV (reference sequence). The V and J ends lost 0 bases and 4 bases, in that order; junction bases with no gene match: 7. The CDR3 DNA reads as TGTGCCAGCAGCTTAGCGACAGGGGACTGGGGCACTGAAGCTTTCTTT. As protein: CASSLATGDWGTEAFF. The variable domain in full, with the rest retrieved from reference TRBV11-1 and TRBJ1-1, is EAEVAQSPRYKITEKSQAVAFWCDPISGHATLYWYRQILGQGPELLVQFQDESVVDDSQLPKDRFSAERLKGVDSTLKIQPAELGDSAMYLCASSLATGDWGTEAFFGQGTRLTVV.

The rearrangement uses TRBV2 and TRBJ2-7; possibly TRBD1 or TRBD2 for D (5 bases each). The germline CDR1 and CDR2 sequences are SNHLY and FYNNEI. With 5 bases removed from V and 6 bases from J, the gap between germline ends came to 14 bases. This CDR3 comprises 13 residues. The CDR3 loop is CASSSGTGFEQYF. DNA for the CDR3: TGTGCCAGCAGTTCCGGGACGGGTTTCGAGCAGTACTTC.

This clone was seen a few times. V is TRBV7-8 and J is TRBJ2-3, with D tentatively TRBD1 or TRBD2 (5 bases each). Germline assignment: CDR1 SGHVS and CDR2 FQNEAQ. V was shortened by 3 bases and J by 2 bases, with 18 bases between the two germline ends. The CDR3 runs 17 residues. The CDR3, as DNA: TGTGCCAGCAGCTTGGATCATCGGGACGCCTACACAGATACGCAGTATTTT. Protein sequence: CASSLDHRDAYTDTQYF.

This chain links TRBV10-3 with TRBJ2-1; 7 positions match TRBD1. The length of the CDR3 is 18 residues. Germline V gene lookup returns CDR1 ENHRY and CDR2 SYGVKD. The V segment lost 6 bases and the J segment 8 bases; nucleotides outside the gene matches: 22. The CDR3 nucleotides read TGTGCCATCAGACGACAGGGATGGGGACCGAACCTAAGGGATGAGCAGTTCTTC. Translated, it gives CAIRRQGWGPNLRDEQFF.

This chain connects TRBV6-6 to TRBJ2-5; tentatively, D is TRBD1 (5 bases). Germline values: CDR1 MNHNY, CDR2 SVGAGI (reference sequence). V lost 2 bases and J lost 5, with 12 bases in between. CDR3 length: 14 residues. CDR3 amino acids: CASSYRQGKETQYF. In DNA form, the CDR3 reads TGTGCCAGCAGTTACCGGCAGGGAAAGGAGACCCAGTACTTC.

V is TRBV6-6 and J is TRBJ2-3; D gene uncertain. Per the germline V gene, CDR1 is MNHNY and CDR2 is SVGAGI (reference sequence). Trimming cost V 2 bases and J 4 bases, with 7 bases left between them. This CDR3 has 13 residues. The CDR3 here is CASSYGFPDTQYF. In nucleotides, the CDR3 is TGTGCCAGCAGTTACGGGTTTCCAGATACGCAGTATTTT.

This rearrangement joins TRBV9 to TRBJ2-2; 7 nucleotides match TRBD1. J lost 5 bases, V lost 3 bases, and 7 bases had no gene match. This CDR3 spans 15 amino acids. Germline loops: CDR1 SGDLS, CDR2 YYNGEE. CDR3 coding DNA: TGTGCCAGCAGCGACGACAGGGTATCAACCGGGGAGCTGTTTTTT. It codes for CASSDDRVSTGELFF.

This clone appeared once. The V and J genes are TRBV19 and TRBJ1-2, with D hard to call. This CDR3 comprises 12 residues. The germline V gene encodes CDR1 LNHDA and CDR2 SQIVND (reference sequence). Deletions cut 3 bases from V and 5 bases from J, with 7 bases between. Here the CDR3 reads CASSMEVYGYTF. The CDR3 DNA is TGTGCCAGTAGTATGGAGGTTTATGGCTACACCTTC.

The chain couples TRBV19 to TRBJ1-4; D is unclear. Deletions cut 3 bases from V and 6 bases from J, with 20 bases between. Germline CDR1 and CDR2: LNHDA and SQIVND (reference sequence). The CDR3 contains 17 residues. CDR3: CASSISVRAASDEKLFF. Written as DNA, the CDR3 is TGTGCCAGTAGTATTTCCGTGAGAGCAGCGTCGGATGAAAAACTGTTTTTT. The full variable domain, in which reference TRBV19 and TRBJ1-4 provide the parts outside the CDR3, is DGGITQSPKYLFRKEGQNVTLSCEQNLNHDAMYWYRQDPGQGLRLIYYSQIVNDFQKGDIAEGYSVSREKKESFPLTVTSAQKNPTAFYLCASSISVRAASDEKLFFGSGTQLSVL.

J is TRBJ1-6 and V is TRBV5-8; D gene unclear. CDR3 length: 14 amino acids. Trimming cost V 0 bases and J 8 bases, with 9 bases left between them. Germline-derived CDR1 and CDR2 are SGHTS and YDEGEE. Here the CDR3 reads CASSLVGLDSPLHF. The DNA of the CDR3 is TGTGCCAGCAGCTTGGTAGGGCTGGATTCACCCCTCCACTTT.

This clone was counted a few times. The V call is TRBV9, the J call TRBJ1-2; 8 bases fit TRBD1. Trimming removed 4 bases from V and 6 bases from J; junction bases left unmatched: 8. Germline V gives CDR1 SGDLS, CDR2 YYNGEE. The CDR3 length is 14 residues. CDR3 sequence (DNA): TGTGCCAGCAGCACTCAGGGGGCCTTGGATGGCTACACCTTC. Translating gives CASSTQGALDGYTF.

The gene calls are TRBV6-1 and TRBJ2-3, with TRBD2 as a possible D gene (6 bases). V gave up 1 base and J gave up 1 base, with 12 bases separating them. Germline-derived CDR1 and CDR2 are MNHNS and SASEGT. This CDR3 contains 16 residues. CDR3 sequence: CASSEDQRRGTDTQYF. DNA for the CDR3: TGTGCCAGCAGTGAAGACCAGCGGAGGGGCACAGATACGCAGTATTTT.

CDR3 region: CASSTTRGEPGQYF. Written as DNA, the CDR3 is TGTGCCAGCAGCACGACGAGAGGGGAGCCTGGGCAGTATTTT. V gene TRBV7-2 combines with J gene TRBJ2-3; D tentatively reads TRBD1 or TRBD2 (5 bases each). The length of the CDR3 is 14 residues. CDR1 SGHTA and CDR2 FQGNSA come from the germline V gene. V dropped 5 bases and J dropped 11 bases, with 20 bases sitting between them.

V and J are TRBV6-1 and TRBJ2-7, with D tentatively TRBD1 (6 bases). Germline V gene sequence: CDR1 MNHNS, CDR2 SASEGT. V lost 2 bases and J lost 3, with 14 bases in between. CDR3 length: 15 residues. CDR3 sequence (DNA): TGTGCCAGCAGTGAATTAGGACAGAACGGCTACGAGCAGTACTTC. Its protein is CASSELGQNGYEQYF.

The genes are TRBV18 and TRBJ2-5; TRBD2 is a possible D gene (5 bases). From germline, CDR1 is KGHSH and CDR2 LQKENI. The CDR3 consists of 16 residues. Trimming cost V 0 bases and J 1 base, with 12 bases left between them. CDR3 in DNA: TGTGCCAGCTCACCACCTTCGGGGTTGGTCCAAGAGACCCAGTACTTC. Its protein is CASSPPSGLVQETQYF.

The rearrangement uses TRBV6-1 and TRBJ1-5; D not resolved. V was shortened by 4 bases and J by 0 bases, with 7 bases between the two germline ends. The CDR3 extends over 14 amino acids. Looked up from germline, CDR1 is MNHNS and CDR2 is SASEGT. CDR3 protein: CASSGEYSNQPQHF. CDR3 nucleotides: TGTGCCAGCAGTGGAGAGTATAGCAATCAGCCCCAGCATTTT.

With regard to this clone: One junction end does not reproduce the germline sequence, and a read error may be involved. Here the CDR3 reads CASSLITGLVSDF. In DNA form, the CDR3 reads TGCGCCAGCAGCCTAATAACAGGACTAGTTTCAGACTTC. The rearrangement links TRBV4-1 to TRBJ2-5, with TRBD2 identical over 7 bases. The CDR3 loop spans 13 amino acids. Germline-derived CDR1 and CDR2 are MGHRA and YSYEKL.

V usage is TRBV6-6 and J usage is TRBJ2-1, with D hard to call. With 2 bases removed from V and 9 bases from J, the gap between germline ends came to 5 bases. Germline-derived CDR1 and CDR2 are MNHNY and SVGAGI (reference sequence). The CDR3 runs to 11 residues. CDR3 nucleotide sequence: TGTGCCAGCAGTTACCTGGGTGAGCAGTTCTTC. This sequence encodes CASSYLGEQFF.

This sequence joins TRBV5-1 and TRBJ2-1; the D is unclear. The CDR3 is made up of 13 amino acids. The germline V and J ends were trimmed by 4 bases and 5 bases, with 10 bases remaining between them. Per germline, CDR1 SGHRS and CDR2 YFSETQ. The CDR3 sequence: CASSPDGDNEQFF. CDR3 in DNA: TGCGCCAGCAGCCCGGACGGAGACAATGAGCAGTTCTTC.

V usage is TRBV9 and J usage is TRBJ2-2; the match to TRBD2 covers 14 bases. Germline values: CDR1 SGDLS, CDR2 YYNGEE. The CDR3 has 17 amino acids. The ends lost 3 bases at V and 3 bases at J; junction bases unmatched: 4. The CDR3 bases are TGTGCCAGCAGCGGGGGACTAGCGGGGGAGTACACCGGGGAGCTGTTTTTT. Translated: CASSGGLAGEYTGELFF.

This chain uses TRBV5-4 with TRBJ1-6; TRBD1 matches at 11 bases. With 3 bases clipped from V and 9 bases from J, the junction kept 5 bases outside the gene matches. There are 15 residues in the CDR3. The germline V gene has CDR1 SGHNT and CDR2 YYREEE (reference sequence). CDR3 region: CASSSGTGGPSPLHF. CDR3 bases: TGTGCCAGCAGCTCCGGGACAGGGGGACCTTCACCCCTCCACTTT.

V usage is TRBV28 and J usage is TRBJ1-2; tentatively, D is TRBD1 (6 bases). Trimming shortened V by 6 bases and J by 1 base, and 30 bases separated the two germline ends. CDR3 length: 20 amino acids. Germline lookup yields CDR1 MDHEN and CDR2 SYDVKM. The CDR3 region has the DNA TGTGCCAGCAGCCTTACGCCCCCGGGGGCGGGGACCATGATTAACTATGGCTACACCTTC. Encoded protein: CASSLTPPGAGTMINYGYTF.

The rearrangement uses TRBV10-3 and TRBJ2-7; 12 bases line up with TRBD1. Germline assignment: CDR1 ENHRY and CDR2 SYGVKD. Germline trimming cut 4 bases from V and 4 bases from J; bases unmatched to any gene: 8. The CDR3 sequence is 16 residues long. CDR3 coding DNA: TGTGCCATCAGTGGGGGGGGACAGGGGGCGTTGTACGAGCAGTACTTC. Translation gives CAISGGGQGALYEQYF.

CDR3 in amino acids: CASRRTGTGGSYEQYF. CDR3 coding DNA: TGTGCCAGCAGGAGAACGGGGACAGGGGGCTCCTACGAGCAGTACTTC. V gene TRBV28 combines with J gene TRBJ2-7; 11 positions match TRBD1. CDR3 length equals 16 residues. Per the germline V gene, CDR1 is MDHEN and CDR2 is SYDVKM. V was pared by 6 bases and J by 0 bases, with 7 bases of the junction left unmatched.

The CDR3, as DNA: TGTGCCAGCAGCCCCGGGACAGACTATATGAACACTGAAGCTTTCTTT. It is translated as CASSPGTDYMNTEAFF. The rearrangement joins TRBV5-4 to TRBJ1-1; 7 nucleotides agree with TRBD1. The CDR3 runs to 16 residues. Looked up from germline, CDR1 is SGHNT and CDR2 is YYREEE (reference sequence). V was clipped by 4 bases and J by 0 bases; unmatched bases: 9.

The V and J genes are TRBV13 and TRBJ2-3; weak D call: TRBD2 (7 bases). Germline lookup yields CDR1 PRHDT and CDR2 FYEKMQ (reference sequence). The V gene lost 1 base and the J gene lost 0 bases, with 14 bases spanning the gap. This CDR3 contains 17 residues. Written as DNA, the CDR3 is TGTGCCAGCAGCTTAGCGATGGGGGGGCTCAGCACAGATACGCAGTATTTT. It yields the protein CASSLAMGGLSTDTQYF.